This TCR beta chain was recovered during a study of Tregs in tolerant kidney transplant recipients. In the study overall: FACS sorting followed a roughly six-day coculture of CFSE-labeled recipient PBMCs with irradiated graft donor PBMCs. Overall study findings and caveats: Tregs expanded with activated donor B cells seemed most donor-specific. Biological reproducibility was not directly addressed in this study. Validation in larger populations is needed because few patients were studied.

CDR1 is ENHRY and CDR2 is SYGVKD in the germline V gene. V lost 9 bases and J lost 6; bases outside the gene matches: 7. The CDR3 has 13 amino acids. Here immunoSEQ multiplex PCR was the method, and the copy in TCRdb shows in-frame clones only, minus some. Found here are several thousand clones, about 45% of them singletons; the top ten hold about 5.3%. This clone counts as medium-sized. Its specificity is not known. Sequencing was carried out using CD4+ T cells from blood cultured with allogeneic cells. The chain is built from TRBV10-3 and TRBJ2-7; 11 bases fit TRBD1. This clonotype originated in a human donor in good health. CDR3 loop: CAISGTGGTEQYF. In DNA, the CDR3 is TGTGCCATATCCGGGACAGGGGGGACCGAGCAGTACTTC.